Sequencing of this TCR beta chain was carried out in a study of OX40 agonist ivuxolimab in advanced cancers. Broadly, across the study: Ivuxolimab, which targeted the costimulatory receptor OX40 (CD134), was an agonistic, fully human IgG2 monoclonal antibody. Intravenous ivuxolimab was administered to patients every 2 weeks at six dose levels: 0.01, 0.1, 0.3, 1.5, 3 and 10 mg/kg. Among the roughly 50 dose-escalation patients, around 19 had hepatocellular carcinoma, roughly 15 melanoma, 9 renal cell carcinoma and 9 head and neck cancer. The dose-escalation cohort was about 87% male with a mean age of about 60 years, ranging from about 23 to 85. Patients were allowed to have had prior anti-PD-1, anti-PD-L1 or anti-CTLA-4 therapy, and approximately 41% of the dose-escalation patients had previously received checkpoint inhibitors. Partial responses occurred in three dose-escalation patients, of whom one had hepatocellular carcinoma and two had cutaneous melanoma. The point of sequencing TCRbeta in the periphery was to test whether ivuxolimab changed TCR sequence diversity and drove clonal T-cell expansion. The monotherapy dose-escalation portion (N = 52 patients) of the phase I ivuxolimab trial is reported in the paper. Overall results and qualifications from the work: On average, CD8+ T cells showed more expanded clones than CD4+ T cells after ivuxolimab. At doses from 0.1 to 3.0 mg/kg, clonal expansion was seen in both CD4+ and CD8+ blood T cells between baseline and week 6. Antigen specificity was not determined for the clonally expanded peripheral T cells. In partial responders in the 0.1-3.0 mg/kg groups, normalized peripheral clonal expansion was found to be among the lowest, especially among CD8+ T cells. Low levels of normalized T-cell clonal expansion were also seen in some patients who did not respond.

This clone was observed a single time. It lacks a known antigen. No quality values exist for individual bases; no much larger clone is one base distant. Genomic DNA was extracted from sorted cells for sequencing of the TCRbeta CDR3 region. The immunoSEQ Assay was used for sequencing of TCRbeta CDR3 regions. TCRdb took over this immuneACCESS table, retaining in-frame rearrangements with V and J assigned. Such tables are incomplete; in checked studies, under half of the missing clones stem from an unresolved V gene, and the remainder is unexplained. For this sample the table gives around 35,000 clones, of which about 81% were detected only once. Over 20% of the sample is in the top ten clones. Patients with a history of autoimmune disease or receiving systemic immunosuppression were excluded from the trial. Peripheral blood for TCR sequencing was drawn from every dose cohort at baseline, at cycle 4 day 1 and at cycle 7 day 1. Samples were obtained from an open-label, multicenter, first-in-human phase I dose-escalation trial of ivuxolimab. Adults with locally advanced or metastatic head and neck squamous cell, hepatocellular, melanoma or renal cell carcinoma were enrolled in the trial. CD4+ and CD8+ T cells were sorted separately from peripheral blood before TCR sequencing.

V sheds 4 bases and J sheds 3 bases, leaving 26 bases between their ends. According to the germline V gene (reference sequence), CDR1 reads SGHNT and CDR2 reads YYREEE. The CDR3, cysteine through phenylalanine, is 18 amino acids long. Kept here is only the CDR3 DNA, which spans 54 bases and is read in frame from base 1. This material consisted of CD4+ or CD8+ T cells sorted from blood, taken in a trial of the OX40 agonist ivuxolimab. The chain is assembled from TRBV5-4 and TRBJ2-7; tentative D gene TRBD2, with 6 bases matching. The TCR comes from an adult with an advanced solid tumor such as melanoma, head and neck, liver or kidney cancer. Read as DNA, the sequence is TGTGCCAGCAGCCTGGGGGGTCAGCATCCCGGCGGTGGCTACGAGCAGTACTTC. Its protein product is CASSLGGQHPGGGYEQYF.